Reported below is one TCR beta chain. This sample was taken from a study of blood T cells in healthy people across ages. Donation came from healthy Caucasian individuals in Russia who were aged roughly 6 to 100. CDR1 and CDR2 (germline): MNHNY, SVGAGI (reference sequence). The CDR3 runs to 14 residues. V gave up 8 bases and J gave up 2 bases, with 15 bases separating them. Combining a sample-barcoded 5' primer with a J-beta primer mix, a second PCR ran for 7 to 11 cycles. One entry per CDR3 protein, called by TCRdb with MiXCR from the 5' RACE reads. The sample contains 650,000 to 800,000 distinct CDR3 sequences, under 55% of which appear only once.

The sequencing input was blood. The TCR comes from a man aged 60-69 years in good health. The J gene is TRBJ2-5, the V gene TRBV6-6; D is perhaps TRBD1 or TRBD2 (5 bases each). This CDR3 reads CASRTGTTQETQYF. In DNA form, the CDR3 reads TGTGCCAGCCGGACGGGGACCACGCAAGAGACCCAGTACTTC.